What follows describes a single T cell receptor (beta chain). What it recognizes is unknown. These data belong to a study of beta chain features in type 1 diabetes. Study overall: Age, gender, cell numbers and subset yield matched between patients and controls. Study-level results: TCRB CDR3 length was moderately but significantly reduced in all four CD4+ subsets of Type 1 diabetes patients.

All of the isolated RNA was reverse transcribed, so expressed TCRB transcripts were sequenced. Measured with immunoSEQ multiplex PCR; TCRdb has only the in-frame clones, and not every one. The sample holds more than 300,000 clones, around 7.6% seen once. CDR1 MNHNY and CDR2 SVGAGI come from the germline V gene (reference sequence). V was pared by 6 bases and J by 2 bases, with 19 bases between. This CDR3 region has 16 residues. The chain uses TRBV6-6 and TRBJ1-1, with D tentatively TRBD1 (6 bases). The TCR sequence derives from a woman aged 18-30 years in good health. The sample taken for sequencing was central memory CD4+ T cells from blood. The CDR3 reads CASRHSPGQANTEAFF. DNA of the CDR3: TGTGCCAGCAGACACTCACCGGGACAAGCAAACACTGAAGCTTTCTTT.